This entry describes one T cell receptor beta chain. Clones were read by immunoSEQ multiplex PCR, and TCRdb kept only the in-frame ones, dropping some. The data hold 550,000 to 800,000 clones, with 90% observed a single time. These data come from a study of shared clonotypes between healthy human individuals. The CDR3 loop spans 18 amino acids. CDR1 is MNHEY, CDR2 SMNVEV, per germline (reference sequence). Trimming took 3 bases from V and 7 from J; bases not matched to a gene: 12. The genes are TRBV27 and TRBJ2-1; TRBD2 matches 13 bases. Sequenced input: memory CD8+ T cells from PBMCs. Described subset: CD45RO+ cells pooled with CCR7-negative TemRA cells. This receptor was taken from a man aged 18 to 35 in good health. Some clones in this sample may be carry-over from other donors' samples. The CDR3 DNA sequence: TGTGCCAGCAGTTTGGTACTAGCGGGAGGGCCCGGGAGGAATGAGCAGTTCTTC. It specifies CASSLVLAGGPGRNEQFF.